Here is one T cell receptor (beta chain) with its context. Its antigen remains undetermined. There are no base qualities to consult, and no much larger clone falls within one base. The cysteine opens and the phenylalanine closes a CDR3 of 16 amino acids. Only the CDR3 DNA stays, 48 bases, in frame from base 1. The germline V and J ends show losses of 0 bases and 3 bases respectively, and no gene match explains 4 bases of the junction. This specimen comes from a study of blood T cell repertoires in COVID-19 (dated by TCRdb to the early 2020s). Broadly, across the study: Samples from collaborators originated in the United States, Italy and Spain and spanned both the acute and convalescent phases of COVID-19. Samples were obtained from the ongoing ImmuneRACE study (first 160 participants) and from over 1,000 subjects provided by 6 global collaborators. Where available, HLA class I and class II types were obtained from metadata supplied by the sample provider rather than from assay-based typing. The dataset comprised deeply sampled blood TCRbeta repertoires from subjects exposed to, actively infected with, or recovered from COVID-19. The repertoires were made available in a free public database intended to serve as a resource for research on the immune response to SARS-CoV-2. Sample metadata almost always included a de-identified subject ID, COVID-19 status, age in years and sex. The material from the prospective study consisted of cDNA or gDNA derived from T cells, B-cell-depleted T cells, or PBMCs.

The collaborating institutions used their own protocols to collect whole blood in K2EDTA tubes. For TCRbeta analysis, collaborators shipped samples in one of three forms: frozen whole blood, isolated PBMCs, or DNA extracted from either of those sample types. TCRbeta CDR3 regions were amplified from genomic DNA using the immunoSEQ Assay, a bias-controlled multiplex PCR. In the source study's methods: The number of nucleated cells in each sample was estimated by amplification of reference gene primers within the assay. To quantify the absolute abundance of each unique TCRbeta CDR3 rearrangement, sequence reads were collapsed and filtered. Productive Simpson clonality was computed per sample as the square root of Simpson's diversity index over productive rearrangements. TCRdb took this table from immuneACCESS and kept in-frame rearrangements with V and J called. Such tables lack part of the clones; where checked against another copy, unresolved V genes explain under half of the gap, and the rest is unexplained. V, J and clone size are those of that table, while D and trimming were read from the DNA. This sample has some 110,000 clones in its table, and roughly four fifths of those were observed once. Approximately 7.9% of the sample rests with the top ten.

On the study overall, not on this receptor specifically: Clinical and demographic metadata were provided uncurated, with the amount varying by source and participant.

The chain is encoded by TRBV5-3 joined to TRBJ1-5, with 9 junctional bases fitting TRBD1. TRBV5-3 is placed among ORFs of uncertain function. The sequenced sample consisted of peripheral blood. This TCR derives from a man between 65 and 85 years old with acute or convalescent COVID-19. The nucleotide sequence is TGTGCCAGAAGCTTGGGGCGGGACAGGGACAATCAGCCCCAGCATTTT. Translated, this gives CARSLGRDRDNQPQHF.